This T cell receptor (beta chain) was recovered during a study of cytomegalovirus exposure and HLA in healthy donors. Whole-study findings and limits: In the roughly 120 validation repertoires, under 95% of cluster scores exceeded 0, per a later analysis.

It was the approximately 110-subject validation cohort, separate from the roughly 700-subject first cohort, to which the donors belonged. The length of the CDR3 is 16 residues. Losses at the gene ends were 0 bases for V and 0 bases for J; bases not matched to a gene: 1. Germline V gene data show CDR1 as LGHNA and CDR2 as YNFKEQ. Measured with immunoSEQ multiplex PCR; TCRdb has only the in-frame clones, and not every one. The sample holds tens of thousands of clones, about 90% seen once. As regards this clone: The antigen is undetermined.

The sequence derives from a woman under 30 in good health and CMV-seropositive. Sequences were obtained from PBMCs. The V gene is TRBV4-2, the J gene TRBJ2-7; 11 bases map to TRBD1. In DNA, the CDR3 is TGTGCCAGCAGCCAAGATGGGACAGGGGGCTCCTACGAGCAGTACTTC. Its protein product is CASSQDGTGGSYEQYF.